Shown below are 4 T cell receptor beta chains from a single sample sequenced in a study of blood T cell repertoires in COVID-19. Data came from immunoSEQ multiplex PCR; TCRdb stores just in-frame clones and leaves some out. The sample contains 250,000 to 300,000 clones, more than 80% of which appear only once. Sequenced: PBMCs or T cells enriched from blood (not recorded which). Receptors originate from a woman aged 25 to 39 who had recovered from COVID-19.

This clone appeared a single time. The CDR3 region has the DNA TGTGCCAGCAGCGTAGGCTCCGGGACAGGTACTTCTGAAGCTTTCTTT. The encoded protein is CASSVGSGTGTSEAFF. V usage is TRBV9 and J usage is TRBJ1-1; TRBD1 agrees at 8 bases. The V segment lost 0 bases and the J segment 6 bases; nucleotides outside the gene matches: 10. The germline V gene has CDR1 SGDLS and CDR2 YYNGEE. The CDR3 is 16 amino acids.

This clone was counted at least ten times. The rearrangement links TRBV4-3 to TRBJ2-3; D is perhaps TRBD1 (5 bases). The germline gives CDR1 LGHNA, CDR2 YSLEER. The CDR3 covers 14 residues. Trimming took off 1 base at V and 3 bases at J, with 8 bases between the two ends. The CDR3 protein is CASSQGRETDTQYF. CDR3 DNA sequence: TGCGCCAGCAGCCAAGGCAGGGAAACAGATACGCAGTATTTT.

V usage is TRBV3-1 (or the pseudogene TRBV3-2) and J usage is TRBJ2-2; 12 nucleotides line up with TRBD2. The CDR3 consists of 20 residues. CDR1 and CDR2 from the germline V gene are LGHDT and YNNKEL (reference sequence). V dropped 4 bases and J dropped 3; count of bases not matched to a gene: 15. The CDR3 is CASSLDRTGLAGFHTGELFF. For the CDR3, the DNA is TGTGCCAGCAGCCTAGATCGCACTGGACTAGCGGGATTTCACACCGGGGAGCTGTTTTTT.

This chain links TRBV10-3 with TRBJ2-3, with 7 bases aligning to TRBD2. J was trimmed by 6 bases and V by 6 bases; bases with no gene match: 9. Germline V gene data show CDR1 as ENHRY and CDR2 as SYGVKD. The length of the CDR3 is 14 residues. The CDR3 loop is CAIRTSKEGDTQYF. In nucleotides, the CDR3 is TGTGCCATCAGGACTAGCAAAGAGGGGGATACGCAGTATTTT.